These 13 T cell receptor beta chains were sequenced from one sample in a study of blood T cells in healthy people across ages. For the second PCR, which ran for about 6 to 11 cycles, a sample-barcoded 5' primer and a J-beta primer mix were used. TCRdb called the 5' RACE reads again in MiXCR, with one record for every CDR3 protein. This sample has roughly 790,000 distinct CDR3 sequences, with 43% found just once. The sequenced sample consisted of blood. These receptor sequences come from a woman aged 60 to 75 in good health.

This clonotype appeared a few times. The chain joins TRBV3-1 to TRBJ2-2; 8 bases are a match to TRBD2. The CDR3 runs 16 residues. Germline CDR1 LGHDT, CDR2 YNNKEL (reference sequence). J was trimmed by 6 bases and V by 0 bases; bases with no gene match: 6. This CDR3 reads CASSQDYTSGPGELFF. In DNA, the CDR3 is TGTGCCAGCAGCCAAGATTACACTAGCGGTCCCGGGGAGCTGTTTTTT.

This clonotype was found a few times. This chain joins TRBV4-1 and TRBJ2-1; no reliable D call. The CDR3 consists of 15 residues. V was clipped by 0 bases and J by 0 bases, with 6 bases between them. From germline, CDR1 is MGHRA and CDR2 YSYEKL. CDR3 nucleotides: TGCGCCAGCAGCCAAGACTCCTACTCCTACAATGAGCAGTTCTTC. Protein: CASSQDSYSYNEQFF.

Details on this clonotype: Germline and junction disagree at one end, which may indicate a read error. The rearrangement joins TRBV28 to TRBJ2-5; D not certain. CDR3 size: 14 residues. Germline assignment: CDR1 MDHEN and CDR2 SYDVKM. The CDR3, as DNA: TGTGCCGGCAGTGTAAGAAGGGTCCAAGAGACCCAGTACTTC. Translated, it gives CAGSVRRVQETQYF.

A note on this clonotype: This sequence may be a read error, since a much larger clone differs from it by one base. The rearrangement uses TRBV6-5 and TRBJ2-7, with 13 bases that match TRBD2. The germline V gene has CDR1 MNHEY and CDR2 SVGAGI. The CDR3 sequence is 16 residues long. Unmatched junction bases numbered 2, after V lost 0 bases and J lost 3 bases. CDR3 protein: CASSYSRLAGGYEQYF. Here the CDR3 DNA reads TGTGCCAGCAGTTACTCGAGACTAGCGGGAGGCTACGAGCAGTACTTC.

The chain joins TRBV7-9 to TRBJ1-4, with D unclear. The CDR3 is made up of 14 amino acids. CDR1 is SEHNR and CDR2 is FQNEAQ in the germline V gene (reference sequence). Trimming left V 3 bases short and J 8 bases short, with 13 bases between. The CDR3 region is CASSFSGMGEKLFF. CDR3 nucleotides: TGTGCCAGCAGCTTCAGTGGGATGGGGGAAAAACTGTTTTTT.

CDR3 in DNA: TGCAGTGCTAGGTCGCAGGGGGTGGGTTCACCCCTCCACTTT. This sequence encodes CSARSQGVGSPLHF. V gene TRBV20-1 combines with J gene TRBJ1-6; TRBD1 aligns across 7 bases. The CDR3 consists of 14 residues. Trimming at V came to 3 bases and at J to 9 bases, leaving 8 bases not matched to a gene. Germline CDR1 and CDR2: DFQATT and SNEGSKA (reference sequence).

This clonotype was recorded many times. The V and J genes are TRBV9 and TRBJ2-7, with 8 bases identical to TRBD2. The J call may be in error: the DNA end matches TRBJ2-5 better. The germline CDR1 and CDR2 sequences are SGDLS and YYNGEE. The CDR3 has 15 amino acids. The CDR3 DNA reads as TGTGCCAGCAGCGTTGGCGGGGGGAATCAAGAGACCCAGTACTTC. This encodes CASSVGGGNQETQYF.

This clonotype has only a few counts. The CDR3: CSVDPGGSYEQYF. The DNA for the CDR3 is TGCAGCGTGGACCCAGGGGGCTCCTACGAGCAGTACTTC. V gene TRBV29-1 combines with J gene TRBJ2-7; 7 bases match TRBD1. Unmatched junction bases numbered 5, after V lost 6 bases and J lost 0 bases. Germline assignment: CDR1 SQVTM and CDR2 ANQGSEA. This CDR3 has 13 amino acids.

This clonotype was detected only a few times. The V gene is TRBV2, the J gene TRBJ1-1; 8 bases match TRBD1. The junction had 9 bases not matched to a gene; V was cut back by 5 bases and J by 1 base. CDR3 length: 16 residues. Germline lookup yields CDR1 SNHLY and CDR2 FYNNEI. The CDR3 DNA sequence: TGTGCCAGCAGTAGGGCGACAGGGACAGGGAACACTGAAGCTTTCTTT. Translating gives CASSRATGTGNTEAFF.

The chain couples TRBV10-3 to TRBJ1-2, with no clear D. This CDR3 comprises 13 residues. V was cut by 4 bases and J by 6 bases, with 12 bases left in between. Germline assignment: CDR1 ENHRY and CDR2 SYGVKD. The CDR3 DNA follows: TGTGCCATCAGTGGGGCCGGGATTGATGGCTACACCTTC. This sequence encodes CAISGAGIDGYTF.

CDR3 sequence: CASSETRGSTEAFF. CDR3 nucleotides: TGTGCCAGCAGTGAAACCCGGGGTAGCACTGAAGCTTTCTTT. This rearrangement joins TRBV6-1 to TRBJ1-1; D is undetermined. The CDR3 loop spans 14 amino acids. Trimming stripped 2 bases from V and 4 bases from J, with 11 bases between. The germline V gene has CDR1 MNHNS and CDR2 SASEGT.

This clonotype has a handful of counts. The rearrangement joins TRBV24-1 to TRBJ2-7; TRBD1 matches at 8 bases. Germline V lookup: CDR1 KGHDR, CDR2 SFDVKD. V lost 1 base and J lost 2; bases outside the gene matches: 3. The CDR3 has 15 amino acids. DNA of the CDR3: TGTGCCACCAGTGATTTTACAGGGGGGACCTACGAGCAGTACTTC. Translation gives CATSDFTGGTYEQYF.

The chain employs TRBV5-6 and TRBJ2-1; no reliable D call. Per germline, CDR1 SGHDT and CDR2 YYEEEE. Trimming left V 5 bases short and J 0 bases short, with 15 bases between. The CDR3 totals 16 residues. In DNA form, the CDR3 reads TGTGCCAGCAGTCGACCGACTGCGAGCTCCTACAATGAGCAGTTCTTC. Its translation: CASSRPTASSYNEQFF.